This T cell receptor (beta chain) comes out of a study of shared clonotypes between healthy human individuals. The authors' processing: ImmunoSEQ output held junction-only sequences without quality scores, so filtering differed. TCRdb's copy holds only in-frame clones and misses some; the assay was immunoSEQ multiplex PCR. The D gene and trimming were derived from the DNA, and the V and J assignments and clone size from that table. This table holds 950,000 to 1,200,000 clones, approximately 80% found once. The CDR3 has 11 residues. Germline CDR1 reads MNHNS; CDR2 reads SASEGT. V was shortened by 4 bases and J by 6 bases, with 6 bases between the two germline ends. This clone was detected a few times.

The clonotype originates from a man in his late teens or twenties in good health. Some clones in this sample may be carry-over from other donors' samples. V usage is TRBV6-1 and J usage is TRBJ1-1, with D perhaps TRBD1 (5 bases). Source material: memory CD4+ T cells from PBMCs. Subset in this sample: CD45RA-negative fraction. The CDR3 nucleotides are TGTGCCAGCAGTGGGGGCCCTGAAGCTTTCTTT. Translated, it gives CASSGGPEAFF.